This T cell receptor beta chain was obtained from a study of CD8 T cells in Susac syndrome (dated by TCRdb to the late 2010s). Turning to the overall study: The study used repertoire sequencing to test whether antigen drove CD8+ T cell activation and differentiation in Susac syndrome. Clonality of the CD8+ T cell repertoire was compared between around eleven healthy donors, roughly 14 Susac syndrome patients and fewer than 16 multiple sclerosis patients. Broader findings and caveats from the paper: The study acknowledged that relatively few individuals were included in the TCR sequencing and HLA analysis.

The CDR3, cysteine through phenylalanine, is 12 amino acids long. The only DNA kept is the CDR3, 36 bases in frame from the first base. The CDR1 and CDR2 encoded by the germline V gene (reference sequence) are MNHNY and SVGAGI. The trim is 6 bases for V and 5 bases for J, with a gap of 9 bases between the germline ends. RNA was extracted with the RNeasy kit and roughly 0.45 to 1 ug was reverse transcribed using random hexamers. TCR beta CDR3 regions were amplified with the immunoSEQ multiplex PCR assay covering 54 Vbeta and 13 Jbeta segments. PCR amplification bias was corrected using a synthetic template baseline for primer optimization and computational correction. The original methods were these. Only productive sequences were kept, with reads annotated to V, D and J genes according to IMGT and analyzed in immunoSEQ Analyzer. Clonality was computed as one minus Shannon entropy normalized by log2 of the number of productive unique sequences. For each patient and control, public and private clones were evaluated among the 100 most prevalent clones. Clones were defined as Susac-specific if absent from the healthy and MS cohorts, from 900 to 1,300 published viral clones and from other ImmuneACCESS disease sequences. TCRdb itself trimmed the public reads at Q25 with fastp, ran MiXCR and retained productive beta chains. Every CDR3 protein is listed once, alongside the most common genes and DNA of its rows. Here the V and J calls rest on TCRdb's processing, not on the authors' analysis. Within this sample are fewer than 150,000 distinct CDR3 sequences, with 94% of them counted one time only. Together, the top ten hold around 0.29% of the sample.

High-throughput TCR beta sequencing profiled peripheral blood CD8+ and CD4+ T cells from healthy donors, Susac syndrome patients and multiple sclerosis patients. The healthy donors served as controls matched for age and sex. Bulk CD8+ and CD4+ T cells were purified by magnetic negative isolation, whereas CD8+ TEMRA cells were enriched by FACS. Blood was drawn into EDTA tubes, processed within 24 hours, and PBMCs were isolated by density gradient centrifugation. PBMCs intended for TCR sequencing were frozen in liquid nitrogen and were later thawed in a 37 degrees C water bath. Purity of sorted or isolated CD4+, CD8+ and CD8+ TEMRA cells was at least 90%. As to this clonotype: Its antigen is not yet known. No much larger clonotype is one base removed from it; base qualities were not supplied.

This receptor chain uses TRBV6-6 and TRBJ2-3; TRBD1 could be the D gene, as 5 bases match. Material for sequencing was CD8+ T cells from PBMCs. This sequence originates from a human donor in good health. The CDR3 here reads CASRQTVDTQYF. The nucleotide sequence reads as follows: TGTGCCAGCAGGCAGACAGTAGATACGCAGTATTTT.